These 22 T cell receptor beta chains were all obtained from the same sample, sequenced in a study of T cells in Graves' hyperthyroidism and ophthalmopathy. TCR beta CDR3 sequences were amplified from RNA transcripts. HTBI primers were the set used in a first-round RT-PCR of the TCR CDR3. A single record per CDR3 protein comes from TCRdb applying MiXCR to the multiplex PCR reads. The sample gives 700,000 or so distinct CDR3 sequences, less than 20% of which show up once; around 7.7% is in the top ten. The material sequenced was blood. The receptors were gathered from a man aged 18 to 30 with Graves' hyperthyroidism.

The rearrangement links TRBV19 to TRBJ2-2; 7 nucleotides agree with TRBD2. Germline V gene lookup returns CDR1 LNHDA and CDR2 SQIVND (reference sequence). There are 17 residues in the CDR3. V lost 4 bases, J lost 3 bases, and 11 bases stayed unmatched. The CDR3 is CASSNRVSGGYTGELFF. The CDR3 nucleotides read TGTGCCAGTAGTAATAGGGTTTCGGGGGGATACACCGGGGAGCTGTTTTTT.

This clonotype was recorded only once. This chain connects TRBV7-2 to TRBJ2-5; D is perhaps TRBD2 (6 bases). V shed 2 bases and J shed 4 bases, with 14 bases lying between them. CDR1 is SGHTA, CDR2 FQGNSA, per germline. The CDR3 covers 15 residues. The CDR3 loop is CASSLSLRRGETQYF. As DNA, the CDR3 is TGTGCCAGCAGCTTATCTCTGCGGAGGGGAGAGACCCAGTACTTC.

This clonotype was counted only a few times. One base away lies a much larger clone, so this may be a sequencing read error. The chain uses TRBV6-1 and TRBJ2-7; a possible D gene is TRBD1 (6 bases). From germline, CDR1 is MNHNS and CDR2 SASEGT. The CDR3 consists of 14 residues. The V gene lost 6 bases and the J gene lost 0 bases, with 12 bases spanning the gap. Here the CDR3 DNA reads TGTGCCAGCAGACCAGGACAGCCCTCCTACGAGCAGTACTTC. The encoded protein is CASRPGQPSYEQYF.

A few counts support this clonotype. The J gene is TRBJ2-7, the V gene TRBV3-1, with a tentative D call TRBD1 (6 bases). The ends were cut back, 6 bases at V and 4 bases at J, with 13 bases in the middle. Germline V gene data show CDR1 as LGHDT and CDR2 as YNNKEL (reference sequence). The CDR3 runs to 13 residues. The CDR3 DNA reads TGTGCCAGCAGTCACAGGGTGCGGTACGAGCAGTACTTC. As protein: CASSHRVRYEQYF.

The chain recombines TRBV20-1 with TRBJ2-1; the match to TRBD2 covers 11 bases. This CDR3 has 15 residues. Germline V lookup: CDR1 DFQATT, CDR2 SNEGSKA (reference sequence). The V gene end was trimmed by 3 bases and the J gene end by 10 bases; junction bases not matched to a gene: 11. The CDR3 coding sequence is TGCAGTGCTAGGAATGAACTAGCGGGAGCCAAGGAGCAGTTCTTC. Translated: CSARNELAGAKEQFF.

The chain employs TRBV11-2 and TRBJ1-3; tentatively, D is TRBD1 (6 bases). Trimming removed 1 base at V and 2 bases at J, with 12 bases between. Germline V lookup: CDR1 SGHAT, CDR2 FQNNGV. The CDR3 is 16 residues long. The CDR3 nucleotides read TGTGCCAGCAGCTTAGCTCGGGGGGCCCCTGGAAACACCATATATTTT. Protein product: CASSLARGAPGNTIYF. The variable domain in full, with the rest retrieved from reference TRBV11-2 and TRBJ1-3, is EAGVAQSPRYKIIEKRQSVAFWCNPISGHATLYWYQQILGQGPKLLIQFQNNGVVDDSQLPKDRFSAERLKGVDSTLKIQPAKLEDSAVYLCASSLARGAPGNTIYFGEGSWLTVV.

Many counts were recorded for this clonotype. The V call is TRBV7-2, the J call TRBJ2-7; no firm D call. Trimming shortened V by 2 bases and J by 0 bases, and 14 bases separated the two germline ends. Germline CDR1 and CDR2: SGHTA and FQGNSA. The CDR3 contains 16 residues. CDR3 sequence reads: CASSLYPGRSSYEQYF. The CDR3 coding sequence is TGTGCCAGCAGCTTATATCCAGGCCGTAGCTCCTACGAGCAGTACTTC.

At least ten counts were recorded for this clonotype. The CDR3 is CSARGIAGDTQYF. CDR3 in DNA: TGCAGTGCTAGGGGGATAGCGGGAGATACGCAGTATTTT. The rearrangement uses TRBV20-1 and TRBJ2-3, with 7 bases matching TRBD2. J lost 5 bases, V lost 3 bases, and 5 bases had no gene match. Germline V gene lookup returns CDR1 DFQATT and CDR2 SNEGSKA (reference sequence). The CDR3 contains 13 residues.

The J gene is TRBJ1-4, the V gene TRBV28, with 7 bases matching TRBD1. Losses at the gene ends were 7 bases for V and 8 bases for J; bases not matched to a gene: 10. From germline, CDR1 is MDHEN and CDR2 SYDVKM. CDR3 length equals 14 residues. The CDR3 DNA reads as TGTGCCAGCACGCCTCGACAGGGACGCGAAAAACTGTTTTTT. It codes for CASTPRQGREKLFF. Filled out from reference TRBV28 and TRBJ1-4, the complete variable domain reads DVKVTQSSRYLVKRTGEKVFLECVQDMDHENMFWYRQDPGLGLRLIYFSYDVKMKEKGDIPEGYSVSREKKERFSLILESASTNQTSMYLCASTPRQGREKLFFGSGTQLSVL.

This clonotype was recorded only once. J is TRBJ2-3 and V is TRBV28; a weak D match, TRBD2 (6 bases). Germline V gives CDR1 MDHEN, CDR2 SYDVKM. The CDR3 covers 16 residues. Trimming took 3 bases from V and 6 from J, leaving 19 bases between them. The DNA for the CDR3 is TGTGCCAGCAGTTTTGGGGGGACTTCTACCGGGGATACGCAGTATTTT. This gives the protein CASSFGGTSTGDTQYF.

This clonotype occurred many times. The chain couples TRBV3-1 to TRBJ2-5, with D hard to call. Per the germline V gene, CDR1 is LGHDT and CDR2 is YNNKEL (reference sequence). This CDR3 is built from 12 residues. V lost 1 base, J lost 5 bases, and 5 bases lay in between. CDR3 in DNA: TGTGCCAGCAGCCAAGTCGATGAGACCCAGTACTTC. This sequence encodes CASSQVDETQYF.

This clonotype has a count of ten or more. The chain carries TRBV28 and TRBJ1-1; 9 nucleotides line up with TRBD1. The CDR3 has 14 amino acids. Germline V CDR1 and CDR2: MDHEN, SYDVKM. The V and J ends lost 11 bases and 0 bases, in that order; junction bases with no gene match: 7. This CDR3 reads CAYRDRAMNTEAFF. The CDR3, as DNA: TGTGCCTACCGGGACAGGGCGATGAACACTGAAGCTTTCTTT.

This clonotype has at least ten counts. The chain links TRBV28 to TRBJ2-1; 9 bases line up with TRBD2. Germline V gene sequence: CDR1 MDHEN, CDR2 SYDVKM. CDR3 length: 14 residues. Trimming cost V 7 bases and J 9 bases; bases outside gene matches: 10. The CDR3 DNA reads as TGTGCCAGCACCCTAGGCGGGAGGGCCGGTGAGCAGTTCTTC. Translated: CASTLGGRAGEQFF.

This clonotype was counted many times. This chain links TRBV3-1 with TRBJ2-7, with 11 bases matching TRBD1. Germline assignment: CDR1 LGHDT and CDR2 YNNKEL (reference sequence). This CDR3 comprises 15 residues. Trimming took 1 base from V and 3 from J; bases not matched to a gene: 2. The CDR3 DNA follows: TGTGCCAGCAGCCAAGGGACAGGGGGCCTCTACGAGCAGTACTTC. It yields the protein CASSQGTGGLYEQYF.

This clonotype was counted ten times or more. The chain carries TRBV28 and TRBJ2-3, with 9 positions matching TRBD1. The V gene's germline CDR1 is MDHEN and CDR2 SYDVKM. The CDR3 sequence is 16 residues long. The ends lost 7 bases at V and 2 bases at J; junction bases unmatched: 10. CDR3 sequence (DNA): TGTGCCAGCAAACTGCAACAGGGGGCGTTCACAGATACGCAGTATTTT. Its protein is CASKLQQGAFTDTQYF.

This clonotype was recorded at least ten times. A clone one base away is much larger, so this may be a read error. The rearrangement links TRBV6-1 to TRBJ2-1; 8 positions agree with TRBD1. The V and J ends lost 5 bases and 9 bases, in that order; junction bases with no gene match: 3. Germline CDR1 reads MNHNS; CDR2 reads SASEGT. This CDR3 is built from 12 residues. CDR3 amino acids: CASSYTGGEQFF. In DNA form, the CDR3 reads TGTGCCAGCAGTTACACAGGGGGTGAGCAGTTCTTC.

The gene calls are TRBV19 and TRBJ1-2, with 7 bases aligning to TRBD1. Germline assignment: CDR1 LNHDA and CDR2 SQIVND (reference sequence). The CDR3 covers 14 residues. The V and J ends lost 1 base and 3 bases, in that order; junction bases with no gene match: 2. The DNA of the CDR3 is TGTGCCAGTAGTATAGTCACAGGGGACTATGGCTACACCTTC. It translates to CASSIVTGDYGYTF.

This chain uses TRBV24-1 with TRBJ2-1, with 10 bases lining up with TRBD2. This CDR3 comprises 16 residues. The germline CDR1 and CDR2 sequences are KGHDR and SFDVKD. V lost 3 bases to trimming and J lost 4 bases; unmatched junction nucleotides: 5. Here the CDR3 DNA reads TGTGCCACCAGTGATCCTACTAGCGGGGATTACAATGAGCAGTTCTTC. Translated, it gives CATSDPTSGDYNEQFF.

This clonotype was found a few times. The CDR3 DNA is TGTGCCAGCAGCCCCCCCTCGGCGGGAGGGCCCTCCGGGGAGCTGTTTTTT. This gives the protein CASSPPSAGGPSGELFF. The chain employs TRBV9 and TRBJ2-2, with 9 nucleotides matching TRBD2. V gave up 4 bases and J gave up 6 bases; unmatched junction bases: 13. The CDR3 is 17 residues long. The germline V gene has CDR1 SGDLS and CDR2 YYNGEE.

Ten or more counts support this clonotype. The chain combines TRBV28 with TRBJ1-6; D is uncertain. Trimming pared 1 base from V and 0 bases from J, leaving 16 bases between. Per germline, CDR1 MDHEN and CDR2 SYDVKM. The CDR3 length is 19 residues. CDR3 residues: CASSLSPLYLSSYNSPLHF. Here the CDR3 DNA reads TGTGCCAGCAGTTTATCCCCTCTTTATCTAAGCTCCTATAATTCACCCCTCCACTTT. The complete variable domain, with remaining parts taken from reference TRBV28 and TRBJ1-6, reads DVKVTQSSRYLVKRTGEKVFLECVQDMDHENMFWYRQDPGLGLRLIYFSYDVKMKEKGDIPEGYSVSREKKERFSLILESASTNQTSMYLCASSLSPLYLSSYNSPLHFGNGTRLTVT.

The rearrangement uses TRBV10-3 and TRBJ2-7, with 7 bases aligning to TRBD2. This CDR3 spans 15 amino acids. Looked up from germline, CDR1 is ENHRY and CDR2 is SYGVKD. V lost 3 bases, J lost 4 bases, and 9 bases stayed unmatched. The CDR3 protein is CAISDRLAETYEQYF. In nucleotides, the CDR3 is TGTGCCATCAGTGATAGGCTAGCGGAGACTTACGAGCAGTACTTC.

V is TRBV7-9 and J is TRBJ2-3; TRBD1 is a possible D gene (5 bases). CDR3 length: 15 amino acids. Looked up from germline, CDR1 is SEHNR and CDR2 is FQNEAQ (reference sequence). With 3 bases removed from V and 8 bases from J, the gap between germline ends came to 18 bases. CDR3 coding DNA: TGTGCCAGCAGCTTGCATGTTAATGGGGCAGGTACGCAGTATTTT. Its protein is CASSLHVNGAGTQYF.